This T cell receptor beta chain stems from a study of CD8 T cells in ankylosing spondylitis. General study points: Seven or eight highly homologous variants made up a TCR beta motif, and this motif appeared characteristic of ankylosing spondylitis blood. Within matched ankylosing spondylitis synovial fluid, disease-linked clones were reportedly significantly enriched.

V was clipped by 0 bases and J by 1 base, with 12 bases between them. The germline CDR1 and CDR2 sequences are SQVTM and ANQGSEA. This CDR3 is built from 15 residues. Remarks on this clonotype: The target antigen is unknown.

Using quantitative 5'-RACE with molecular barcodes, the authors made TCR beta libraries. Each CDR3 protein is one row after TCRdb ran MiXCR on the 5' RACE reads. The sample consists of about 390,000 distinct CDR3 sequences, 20% to 25% of them appearing once. The chain carries TRBV29-1 and TRBJ1-1; D is unclear. The sequence was collected from a male donor with ankylosing spondylitis. The sequencing sample was made of blood, either unsorted or a sorted T cell fraction (not recorded which). The CDR3 DNA reads TGCAGCGTTGAAGATAGATGGAGATCGAACACTGAAGCTTTCTTT. Protein product: CSVEDRWRSNTEAFF.